Listed below are T cell receptor beta chains from one sample, sequenced in a study of control samples from healthy donors and cancer patients. Assay used: immunoSEQ multiplex PCR; TCRdb lists only in-frame clones, some missing. Among approximately 90,000 clones, approximately 88% were seen once, and the ten largest hold about 35%. The sample was PBMCs. The receptors come from a man in his sixties or seventies with lung cancer. Both conserved end residues are part of each CDR3.

v_call,cdr3_aa
TRBV7-9,CASSLLGGTEAFF
TRBV11-2,CASSSGQGWQETQYF
TRBV3-1/TRBV3-2,CASSQVPLLTSLSNEQFF
TRBV6-5,CASRKVGGGWQPQHF
TRBV5-8,CASSLVIQPQHF
TRBV7-9,CASSPRTPLGETQYF
TRBV5-1,CASSGRDRVGAQYF
TRBV27,CASSPQQGSGELFF
TRBV7-2,CASRNAGPSYNEQFF
TRBV6-5,CASRRDGSGEQYF
TRBV7-9,CASSLGGEVNSPLHF
TRBV18,CASSPLDRGPRNTEAFF
TRBV21-1,CASSKDGTSVVGAFF
TRBV2,CASSETLQGPQHF
TRBV7-9,CASSGHTAYEQYF
TRBV25-1,CASSDSGAGNQPQHF
TRBV24-1,CATSVGGGKEQFF
TRBV6-2/TRBV6-3,CASSYPGTGSLSGANVLTF
TRBV5-1,CASSLEGPHNSPLHF
TRBV19,CASSIVGSHDEQYF
TRBV20-1,CSASGGGFTDTQYF
TRBV5-1,CASSLGGGTSYEQYF
TRBV5-1,CASSLVSGNKPQHF
TRBV3-1/TRBV3-2,CASSPSWGSYNSPLHF
TRBV2,CASSALGSAGELFF
TRBV21-1,CASTPPGDNSPLHF
TRBV21-1,CASSKAAGTGRAGELFF
TRBV7-3,CASSLSGGMNTEAFF
TRBV29-1,CSADTGGLDTQYF
TRBV18,CASSPLSGNTEAFF
TRBV6-5,CASSYSEGVPEKLFF
TRBV27,CASRRAPSGLSYEQYF
TRBV4-1,CASSQFWTGYEQYF
TRBV4-3,CASSQDAGWGSPLHF
TRBV6-5,CASSPGTLSNQPQHF
TRBV5-1,CASSPAAQSNEKLFF
TRBV7-2,CASRKQGRNEKLFF
TRBV7-9,CASSLLGTSGGTDTQYF
TRBV27,CASSLWSSWDAEAFF
TRBV2,CASSEAYEQYF
TRBV9,CASSAWGYGYTF
TRBV7-9,CASAISAGGKDEQFF
TRBV4-1,CASRKFGQDNEKLFF
TRBV4-2,CASSQEGQGDQPQHF
TRBV6-5,CASNRQSYNQPQHF
TRBV3-1/TRBV3-2,CASSPLGTATDTQYF
TRBV5-5,CASSSGGGGATGELFF
TRBV6-2/TRBV6-3,CASSYPGQVNTGELFF
TRBV30,CAWSGPGYTF
TRBV5-6,CASSLAPAVGAVGYTF
TRBV9,CASSVAAAMNTEAFF
TRBV4-1,CASSQAVGSYEQYF
TRBV3-1/TRBV3-2,CASSLAYYGYTF